The 9 T cell receptor beta chains below were found in one sample sequenced in a study of shared clonotypes between healthy human individuals. TCRdb keeps only in-frame clones here, not all; method: immunoSEQ multiplex PCR. The sample carries millions of clones, about 95% recorded once. CD8 cells regarded as naive lacked CD45RO, were positively chosen for CCR7, and omitted terminally differentiated effector memory CD45RA+ cells. Sequencing was done on a sample of naive CD8+ T cells sorted from blood. The receptor set was obtained from a man in his late teens or twenties in good health.

J is TRBJ1-1 and V is TRBV6-5, with 8 positions matching TRBD1. Germline trimming cut 5 bases from V and 5 bases from J; bases unmatched to any gene: 4. The germline V gene has CDR1 MNHEY and CDR2 SVGAGI. There are 13 residues in the CDR3. The CDR3 reads CASSPGQGTEAFF. DNA for the CDR3: TGTGCCAGCAGTCCTGGACAGGGTACTGAAGCTTTCTTT.

J is TRBJ1-3 and V is TRBV9, with D possibly being TRBD1 (6 bases). CDR1 and CDR2 from the germline V gene are SGDLS and YYNGEE. Trimming removed 1 base from V and 0 bases from J, with 8 bases in between. This CDR3 is built from 15 residues. CDR3 DNA sequence: TGTGCCAGCAGCGTACAACAGGGCTCTGGAAACACCATATATTTT. Its protein is CASSVQQGSGNTIYF.

The genes are TRBV25-1 and TRBJ2-5; 8 bases align to TRBD2. J was trimmed by 1 base and V by 3 bases; bases with no gene match: 1. Germline CDR1 MGHDK, CDR2 SYGVNS. The CDR3 has 14 amino acids. The CDR3 is CASSDGGVQETQYF. In nucleotides, the CDR3 is TGTGCCAGCAGTGACGGGGGGGTCCAAGAGACCCAGTACTTC.

The chain has TRBV7-6 and TRBJ2-7; TRBD2 aligns across 7 bases. Germline V gene sequence: CDR1 SGHVS, CDR2 FNYEAQ. CDR3 length equals 15 residues. J gave up 3 bases and V 0 bases, and 5 bases lay outside the gene matches. The CDR3 nucleotides read TGTGCCAGCAGCTTAGCTAGCGGGCCTCTCTACGAGCAGTACTTC. This codes for CASSLASGPLYEQYF.

The chain couples TRBV5-4 to TRBJ1-3; D unclear. Trimming took off 2 bases at V and 7 bases at J, with 10 bases between the two ends. The CDR3 length is 13 residues. Germline V gives CDR1 SGHNT, CDR2 YYREEE (reference sequence). The CDR3 region is CASSFEEMNTIYF. The CDR3 DNA sequence: TGTGCCAGCAGCTTTGAGGAGATGAACACCATATATTTT.

The rearrangement links TRBV29-1 to TRBJ2-5, with 7 bases matching TRBD2. CDR3 length: 13 residues. Germline V CDR1 and CDR2: SQVTM, ANQGSEA. J gave up 5 bases and V 6 bases, and 9 bases lay outside the gene matches. The CDR3 sequence: CSVGLEVVETQYF. CDR3 DNA: TGCAGCGTCGGACTAGAAGTTGTCGAGACCCAGTACTTC. Using reference TRBV29-1 and TRBJ2-5 for the parts outside the CDR3, the full variable domain is SAVISQKPSRDICQRGTSLTIQCQVDSQVTMMFWYRQQPGQSLTLIATANQGSEATYESGFVIDKFPISRPNLTFSTLTVSNMSPEDSSIYLCSVGLEVVETQYFGPGTRLLVL.

About this clone itself: Other nucleotide sequences in the sample specify the same CDR3. V gene TRBV5-6 combines with J gene TRBJ2-7; D unclear. The CDR3 has 13 amino acids. Germline values: CDR1 SGHDT, CDR2 YYEEEE. V was cut by 0 bases and J by 2 bases, with 6 bases left in between. The CDR3 DNA reads as TGTGCCAGCAGCTTGGGTGGGCCCTACGAGCAGTACTTC. It specifies CASSLGGPYEQYF.

This clone came up once. The genes are TRBV7-6 and TRBJ2-3; 10 nucleotides match TRBD2. From germline, CDR1 is SGHVS and CDR2 FNYEAQ. The V gene end was trimmed by 1 base and the J gene end by 0 bases; junction bases not matched to a gene: 7. The CDR3 runs 18 residues. CDR3 loop: CASSLEPSGGPSTDTQYF. CDR3 coding DNA: TGTGCCAGCAGCTTAGAGCCTAGCGGGGGCCCTAGCACAGATACGCAGTATTTT.

This chain connects TRBV4-3 to TRBJ2-7, with D tentatively TRBD1 (6 bases). CDR1 is LGHNA, CDR2 YSLEER, per germline. V shed 5 bases and J shed 7 bases, with 21 bases lying between them. The CDR3 is 15 residues long. CDR3 loop: CASSTWTEVSGEQYF. The CDR3 region has the DNA TGCGCCAGCAGCACCTGGACAGAGGTCTCCGGGGAGCAGTACTTC.